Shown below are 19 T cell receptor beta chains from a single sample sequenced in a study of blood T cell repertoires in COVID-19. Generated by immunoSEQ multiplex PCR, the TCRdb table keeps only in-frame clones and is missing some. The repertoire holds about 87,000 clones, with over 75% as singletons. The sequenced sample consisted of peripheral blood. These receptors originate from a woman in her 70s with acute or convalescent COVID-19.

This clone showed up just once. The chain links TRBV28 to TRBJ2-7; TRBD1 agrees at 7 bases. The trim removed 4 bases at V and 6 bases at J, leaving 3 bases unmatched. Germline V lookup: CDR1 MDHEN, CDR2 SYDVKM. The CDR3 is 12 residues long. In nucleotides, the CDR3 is TGTGCCAGCAGTTCGACAGGGACCGAGCAGTACTTC. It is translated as CASSSTGTEQYF.

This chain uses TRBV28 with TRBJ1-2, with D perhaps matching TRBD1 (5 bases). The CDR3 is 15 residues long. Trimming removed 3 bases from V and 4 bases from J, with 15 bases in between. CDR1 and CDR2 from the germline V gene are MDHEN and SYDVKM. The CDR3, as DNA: TGTGCCAGCAGTTTGGGGGGTATAGGGGCCTATGGCTACACCTTC. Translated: CASSLGGIGAYGYTF.

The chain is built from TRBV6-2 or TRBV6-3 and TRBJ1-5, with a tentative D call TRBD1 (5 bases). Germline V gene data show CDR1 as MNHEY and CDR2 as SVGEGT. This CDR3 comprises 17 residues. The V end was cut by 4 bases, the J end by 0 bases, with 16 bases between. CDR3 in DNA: TGTGCCAGCAGTTTCCCTACTGTGGGGCTTAGCAATCAGCCCCAGCATTTT. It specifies CASSFPTVGLSNQPQHF.

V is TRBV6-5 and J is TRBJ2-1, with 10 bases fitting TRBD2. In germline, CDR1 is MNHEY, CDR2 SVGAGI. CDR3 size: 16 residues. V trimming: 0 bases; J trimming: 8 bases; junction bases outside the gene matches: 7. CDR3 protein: CASSYSGTSVGDEQFF. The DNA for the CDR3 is TGTGCCAGCAGTTACTCCGGGACTAGCGTGGGGGATGAGCAGTTCTTC.

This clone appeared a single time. Here the CDR3 DNA reads TGTGCCTGGGGGACAGGATCCATCACAGATACGCAGTATTTT. Protein sequence: CAWGTGSITDTQYF. This chain connects TRBV30 to TRBJ2-3; the match to TRBD1 covers 8 bases. Germline V gene sequence: CDR1 GTSNPN, CDR2 SVGIG (reference sequence). After removal of 5 bases from V and 2 bases from J, the junction contained 6 bases not matched to a gene. The length of the CDR3 is 14 residues.

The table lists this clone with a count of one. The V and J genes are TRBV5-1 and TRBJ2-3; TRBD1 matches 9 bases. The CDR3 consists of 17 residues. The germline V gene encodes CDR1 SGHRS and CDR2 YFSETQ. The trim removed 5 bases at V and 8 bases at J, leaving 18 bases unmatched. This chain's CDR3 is CASRLNPAGQGQGTQYF. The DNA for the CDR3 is TGCGCCAGCAGGTTAAACCCGGCGGGACAGGGTCAAGGTACGCAGTATTTT.

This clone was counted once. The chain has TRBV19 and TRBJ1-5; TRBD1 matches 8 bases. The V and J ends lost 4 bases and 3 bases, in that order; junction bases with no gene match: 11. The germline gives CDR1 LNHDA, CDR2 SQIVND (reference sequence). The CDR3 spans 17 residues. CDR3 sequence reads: CASSKFLTGVVNQPQHF. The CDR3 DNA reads TGTGCCAGTAGTAAGTTTTTGACAGGGGTGGTCAATCAGCCCCAGCATTTT.

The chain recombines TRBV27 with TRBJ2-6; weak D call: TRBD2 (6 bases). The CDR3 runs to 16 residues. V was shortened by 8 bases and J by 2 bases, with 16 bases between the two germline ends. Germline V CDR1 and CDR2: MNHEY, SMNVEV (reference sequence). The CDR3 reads CASGGTPDTGANVLTF. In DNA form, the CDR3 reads TGTGCCAGCGGAGGGACCCCGGACACTGGGGCCAACGTCCTGACTTTC.

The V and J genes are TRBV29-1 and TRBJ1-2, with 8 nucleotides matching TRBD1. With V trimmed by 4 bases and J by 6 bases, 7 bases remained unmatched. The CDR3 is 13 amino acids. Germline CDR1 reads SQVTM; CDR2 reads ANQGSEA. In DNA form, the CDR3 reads TGCAGCGTTGGAGGACAGGGTAAAAATGGCTACACCTTC. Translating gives CSVGGQGKNGYTF.

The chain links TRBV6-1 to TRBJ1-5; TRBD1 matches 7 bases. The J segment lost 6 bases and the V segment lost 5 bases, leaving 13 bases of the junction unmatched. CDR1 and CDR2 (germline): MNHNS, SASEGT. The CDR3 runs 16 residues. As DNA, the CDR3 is TGTGCCAGCAGTAAAGGGTATAGGGGGCTTGTTCAGCCCCAGCATTTT. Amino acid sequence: CASSKGYRGLVQPQHF.

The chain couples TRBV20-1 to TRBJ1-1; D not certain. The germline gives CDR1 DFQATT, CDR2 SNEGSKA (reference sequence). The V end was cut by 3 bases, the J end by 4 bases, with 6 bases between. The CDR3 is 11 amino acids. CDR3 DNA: TGCAGTGCTAGTATAGCCACTGAAGCTTTCTTT. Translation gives CSASIATEAFF.

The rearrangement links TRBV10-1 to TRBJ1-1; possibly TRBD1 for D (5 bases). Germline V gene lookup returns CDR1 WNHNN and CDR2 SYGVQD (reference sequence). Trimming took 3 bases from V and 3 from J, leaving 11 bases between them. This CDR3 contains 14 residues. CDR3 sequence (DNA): TGCGCCAGCAGTGACGGGACTGTCTACACTGAAGCTTTCTTT. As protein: CASSDGTVYTEAFF.

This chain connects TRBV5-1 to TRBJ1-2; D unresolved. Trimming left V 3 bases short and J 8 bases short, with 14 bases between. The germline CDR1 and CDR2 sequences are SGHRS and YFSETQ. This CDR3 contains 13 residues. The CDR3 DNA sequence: TGCGCCAGCAGCTCGCAGCCAGGTGAAGGCTACACCTTC. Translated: CASSSQPGEGYTF.

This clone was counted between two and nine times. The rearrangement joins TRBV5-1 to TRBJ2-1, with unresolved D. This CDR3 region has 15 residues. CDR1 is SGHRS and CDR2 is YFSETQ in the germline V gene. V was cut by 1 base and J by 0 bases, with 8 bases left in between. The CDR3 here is CASSLTSLSYNEQFF. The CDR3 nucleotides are TGCGCCAGCAGCTTGACATCTCTCTCCTACAATGAGCAGTTCTTC.

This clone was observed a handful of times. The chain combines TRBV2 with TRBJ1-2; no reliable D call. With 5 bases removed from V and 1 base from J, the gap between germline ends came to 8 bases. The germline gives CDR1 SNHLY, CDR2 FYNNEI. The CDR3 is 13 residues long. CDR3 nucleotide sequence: TGTGCCAGCAGTATAACAGTTAACTATGGCTACACCTTC. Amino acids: CASSITVNYGYTF.

This CDR3 is CASSLQGGVGYTF. The CDR3 region has the DNA TGTGCCAGCAGTCTTCAGGGGGGAGTTGGCTACACCTTC. The gene calls are TRBV28 and TRBJ1-2, with 7 bases fitting TRBD1. J was trimmed by 7 bases and V by 5 bases; bases with no gene match: 7. This CDR3 has 13 amino acids. Per germline, CDR1 MDHEN and CDR2 SYDVKM.

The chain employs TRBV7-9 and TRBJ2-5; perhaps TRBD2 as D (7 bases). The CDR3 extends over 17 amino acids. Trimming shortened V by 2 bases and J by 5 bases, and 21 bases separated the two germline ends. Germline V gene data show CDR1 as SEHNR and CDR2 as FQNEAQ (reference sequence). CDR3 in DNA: TGTGCCAGCAGCTTATTCGGAGGGGGGGCCTCGAATGAGACCCAGTACTTC. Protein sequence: CASSLFGGGASNETQYF.

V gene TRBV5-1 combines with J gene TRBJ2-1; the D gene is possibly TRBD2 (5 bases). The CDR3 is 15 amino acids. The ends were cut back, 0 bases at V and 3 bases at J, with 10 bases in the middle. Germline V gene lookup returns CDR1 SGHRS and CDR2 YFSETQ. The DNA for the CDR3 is TGCGCCAGCAGCTTGGCGGGAATGGACTACAATGAGCAGTTCTTC. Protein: CASSLAGMDYNEQFF.

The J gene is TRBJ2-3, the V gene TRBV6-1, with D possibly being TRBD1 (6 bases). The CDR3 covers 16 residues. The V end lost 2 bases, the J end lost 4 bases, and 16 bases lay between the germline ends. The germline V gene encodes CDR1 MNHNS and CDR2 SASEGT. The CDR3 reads CASSELGRGNADTQYF. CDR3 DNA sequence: TGTGCCAGCAGTGAACTAGGCAGGGGTAATGCAGATACGCAGTATTTT.